This entry is about one T cell receptor beta chain. Germline-derived CDR1 and CDR2 are SGHDN and FVKESK. Unmatched junction bases numbered 5, after V lost 3 bases and J lost 9 bases. The CDR3 spans 12 residues. This record comes from a study of blood T cell repertoires in COVID-19. Background on the study: Spain, Italy and the United States supplied samples that represented acute and convalescent COVID-19. Sample material is recorded as cDNA or gDNA derived from T cells, B-cell-depleted T cells, or PBMCs.

Original handling: Researchers report that nucleated cell counts were estimated from reference gene primer amplification. The assay was immunoSEQ multiplex PCR, and TCRdb's table has in-frame clones only and misses some. For V, J and clone size, that table is used; D and trimming come from the DNA. The table includes roughly 260,000 clones, approximately 82% detected once. This chain uses TRBV14 with TRBJ2-7, with TRBD1 identical over 7 bases. The source of this sequence is a woman between 18 and 30 years old with acute or convalescent COVID-19. Sequenced material: peripheral blood. The CDR3 DNA is TGTGCCAGCAGCCATTCGACAGGGCGGCAGTACTTC. It codes for CASSHSTGRQYF.